The 25 T cell receptor beta chains below all came from one sample that was sequenced in a study of blood T cell dynamics during melanoma immunotherapy. Method: immunoSEQ multiplex PCR; TCRdb's copy keeps in-frame clones and lacks some. Of about 6,200 clones in the sample, about 82% were seen once. As for time point: week 3, after first cycle of checkpoint inhibitor. The sequences come from blood, collected from a patient treated with checkpoint blockade. The receptors derive from a human donor with melanoma.

The V call is TRBV5-5, the J call TRBJ1-5, with D perhaps TRBD1 (5 bases). This CDR3 is 14 amino acids long. Germline V gene lookup returns CDR1 SGHKS and CDR2 YYEKEE (reference sequence). V lost 2 bases, J lost 3 bases, and 9 bases lay in between. CDR3 in DNA: TGTGCCAGCAGCTTCGCAGGGTACAATCAGCCCCAGCATTTT. Translation gives CASSFAGYNQPQHF.

The chain recombines TRBV5-4 with TRBJ2-2; D is ambiguous. The CDR3 is made up of 16 amino acids. The germline gives CDR1 SGHNT, CDR2 YYREEE (reference sequence). V lost 4 bases to trimming and J lost 0 bases, with 13 bases between them. The CDR3 loop reads CASSPGVPTNTGELFF. The CDR3 region has the DNA TGTGCCAGCAGCCCGGGTGTGCCCACGAACACCGGGGAGCTGTTTTTT.

The chain carries TRBV19 and TRBJ2-7; 8 bases match TRBD1. The V gene's germline CDR1 is LNHDA and CDR2 SQIVND (reference sequence). CDR3 length: 16 residues. J gave up 0 bases and V 3 bases, and 7 bases lay outside the gene matches. DNA for the CDR3: TGTGCCAGTAGTATGACAGGGGCCAGCTTCTCCTACGAGCAGTACTTC. It encodes CASSMTGASFSYEQYF. The full variable domain, in which reference TRBV19 and TRBJ2-7 provide the parts outside the CDR3, is DGGITQSPKYLFRKEGQNVTLSCEQNLNHDAMYWYRQDPGQGLRLIYYSQIVNDFQKGDIAEGYSVSREKKESFPLTVTSAQKNPTAFYLCASSMTGASFSYEQYFGPGTRLTVT.

The rearrangement joins TRBV7-9 to TRBJ2-7, with 9 bases identical to TRBD1. V was clipped by 5 bases and J by 4 bases; unmatched bases: 6. From germline, CDR1 is SEHNR and CDR2 FQNEAQ (reference sequence). The CDR3 loop spans 14 amino acids. The DNA for the CDR3 is TGTGCCAGCAGCCTTGGACAGGGGAGGTACGAGCAGTACTTC. This translates into CASSLGQGRYEQYF.

This clone was seen a single time. This chain links TRBV19 with TRBJ1-1; D remains ambiguous. With 7 bases removed from V and 4 bases from J, the gap between germline ends came to 7 bases. The CDR3 totals 11 residues. Germline CDR1 LNHDA, CDR2 SQIVND (reference sequence). CDR3 sequence (DNA): TGTGCCAGTATAGGTAGCACTGAAGCTTTCTTT. It yields the protein CASIGSTEAFF.

This sequence joins TRBV6-6 and TRBJ2-7; 8 nucleotides match TRBD1. The CDR3 runs to 15 residues. V lost 6 bases to trimming and J lost 1 base; unmatched junction nucleotides: 8. Germline values: CDR1 MNHNY, CDR2 SVGAGI (reference sequence). CDR3 in DNA: TGTGCCAGCAGGGTGACAGGGGCTACATCCTACGAGCAGTACTTC. Protein product: CASRVTGATSYEQYF.

The rearrangement links TRBV6-5 to TRBJ2-7; possible D gene TRBD1, 5 bases. CDR3 length: 16 amino acids. Trimming stripped 4 bases from V and 5 bases from J, with 21 bases between. The germline V gene has CDR1 MNHEY and CDR2 SVGAGI. This CDR3 reads CASSSPGQGGSHEQYF. CDR3 nucleotides: TGTGCCAGCAGTTCCCCCGGCCAGGGTGGCTCTCACGAGCAGTACTTC.

V gene TRBV6-1 combines with J gene TRBJ1-5; unclear D gene. The CDR3 loop spans 14 amino acids. Looked up from germline, CDR1 is MNHNS and CDR2 is SASEGT. V was cut by 4 bases and J by 0 bases, with 7 bases left in between. Here the CDR3 DNA reads TGTGCCAGCAGTGGCCGAATTAGCAATCAGCCCCAGCATTTT. It specifies CASSGRISNQPQHF.

The J gene is TRBJ2-7, the V gene TRBV30; 7 nucleotides agree with TRBD2. V lost 5 bases to trimming and J lost 2 bases; unmatched junction nucleotides: 12. This CDR3 contains 15 residues. Germline CDR1 is GTSNPN and CDR2 is SVGIG (reference sequence). CDR3 nucleotide sequence: TGTGCCTGGTCCCCTAGCGGCAGTCCTCCCTACGAGCAGTACTTC. Its protein product is CAWSPSGSPPYEQYF. The entire variable domain, with the rest obtained from reference TRBV30 and TRBJ2-7, is as follows: SQTIHQWPATLVQPVGSPLSLECTVEGTSNPNLYWYRQAAGRGLQLLFYSVGIGQISSEVPQNLSASRPQDRQFILSSKKLLLSDSGFYLCAWSPSGSPPYEQYFGPGTRLTVT.

V usage is TRBV4-1 and J usage is TRBJ1-3; no firm D call. V was clipped by 1 base and J by 2 bases, with 9 bases between them. CDR1 is MGHRA, CDR2 YSYEKL, per germline. This CDR3 is 15 amino acids long. For the CDR3, the DNA is TGCGCCAGCAGCCAAGCTCAGGCAACTGGAAACACCATATATTTT. As protein: CASSQAQATGNTIYF.

This clone has more than one count but fewer than ten. V usage is TRBV13 and J usage is TRBJ1-1, with D maybe TRBD1 (5 bases). Germline V gene data show CDR1 as PRHDT and CDR2 as FYEKMQ (reference sequence). Trimming stripped 4 bases from V and 8 bases from J, with 11 bases between. The CDR3 totals 12 residues. The CDR3 DNA is TGTGCCAGCAGCTCGGGACTCCTGGAAGCTTTCTTT. Amino acid sequence: CASSSGLLEAFF.

The genes are TRBV30 and TRBJ2-1; D may be TRBD1 or TRBD2 (5 bases each). Trimming pared 3 bases from V and 9 bases from J, leaving 9 bases between. This CDR3 has 11 amino acids. CDR1 and CDR2 from the germline V gene are GTSNPN and SVGIG (reference sequence). CDR3 nucleotides: TGTGCCTGGAGGGTGGGACGTGAGCAGTTCTTC. It specifies CAWRVGREQFF.

The gene calls are TRBV30 and TRBJ1-2; 7 bases align to TRBD1. V lost 0 bases and J lost 0; bases outside the gene matches: 7. CDR1 and CDR2 from the germline V gene are GTSNPN and SVGIG (reference sequence). CDR3 length: 16 amino acids. DNA for the CDR3: TGTGCCTGGAGTGTACTGGGAGGGGGCTCTAACTATGGCTACACCTTC. Encoded protein: CAWSVLGGGSNYGYTF. The complete variable domain, with remaining parts taken from reference TRBV30 and TRBJ1-2, reads SQTIHQWPATLVQPVGSPLSLECTVEGTSNPNLYWYRQAAGRGLQLLFYSVGIGQISSEVPQNLSASRPQDRQFILSSKKLLLSDSGFYLCAWSVLGGGSNYGYTFGSGTRLTVV.

The sample holds one count of this clone. The chain employs TRBV2 and TRBJ1-2; 7 bases align to TRBD1. The V segment lost 8 bases and the J segment 1 base; nucleotides outside the gene matches: 4. Looked up from germline, CDR1 is SNHLY and CDR2 is FYNNEI. The CDR3 spans 13 residues. The chain's CDR3 is CASGGGRNYGYTF. The DNA of the CDR3 is TGTGCCAGCGGAGGGGGCCGTAACTATGGCTACACCTTC.

V is TRBV5-1 and J is TRBJ2-1; TRBD2 aligns across 7 bases. V shed 0 bases and J 5 bases; nucleotides not matched to a gene: 5. Germline assignment: CDR1 SGHRS and CDR2 YFSETQ. This CDR3 has 15 residues. CDR3 coding DNA: TGCGCCAGCAGCTTGGTAGGGCTAGCGGACAATGAGCAGTTCTTC. It codes for CASSLVGLADNEQFF.

CDR3 nucleotide sequence: TGCGCCAGCAGCCAAGCAGCCGGGACAGAGTATTACACAGATACGCAGTATTTT. The encoded protein is CASSQAAGTEYYTDTQYF. This sequence joins TRBV4-1 and TRBJ2-3, with 7 bases aligning to TRBD1. CDR3 length equals 18 residues. Germline loops: CDR1 MGHRA, CDR2 YSYEKL. Trimming took 1 base from V and 2 from J; bases not matched to a gene: 12.

The chain recombines TRBV15 with TRBJ1-1; D unclear. CDR1 is LNHNV and CDR2 is YYDKDF in the germline V gene (reference sequence). CDR3 size: 12 residues. The V gene lost 3 bases and the J gene lost 1 base, with 3 bases spanning the gap. The CDR3 is CATSRRNTEAFF. The CDR3 DNA follows: TGTGCCACCAGCAGGAGGAACACTGAAGCTTTCTTT.

This sequence joins TRBV18 and TRBJ2-1; 11 bases are a match to TRBD2. Germline V gene sequence: CDR1 KGHSH, CDR2 LQKENI. V lost 5 bases, J lost 13 bases, and 22 bases stayed unmatched. The CDR3 is 18 amino acids. The CDR3: CASSDDRPGTSGVAPQFF. CDR3 DNA sequence: TGTGCCAGCTCAGACGACAGACCCGGGACTAGCGGAGTGGCACCCCAGTTCTTC.

In its sample, this clone was seen a few times. This chain joins TRBV5-1 and TRBJ2-5; no definite D call. Per germline, CDR1 SGHRS and CDR2 YFSETQ. The CDR3 is made up of 12 amino acids. V was pared by 4 bases and J by 5 bases, with 9 bases between. The CDR3 region is CASSPSGETQYF. The CDR3 DNA sequence: TGCGCCAGCAGCCCTTCCGGCGAGACCCAGTACTTC. The complete variable domain, with remaining parts taken from reference TRBV5-1 and TRBJ2-5, reads KAGVTQTPRYLIKTRGQQVTLSCSPISGHRSVSWYQQTPGQGLQFLFEYFSETQRNKGNFPGRFSGRQFSNSRSEMNVSTLELGDSALYLCASSPSGETQYFGPGTRLLVL.

The chain links TRBV4-2 to TRBJ2-7, with 7 bases matching TRBD2. Germline V gene sequence: CDR1 LGHNA, CDR2 YNFKEQ. With 0 bases clipped from V and 3 bases from J, the junction kept 8 bases outside the gene matches. CDR3 length: 16 amino acids. The CDR3 is CASSQDLAAGVYEQYF. DNA of the CDR3: TGTGCCAGCAGCCAAGATCTTGCCGCGGGGGTCTACGAGCAGTACTTC.

The rearrangement joins TRBV7-9 to TRBJ2-1; D not certain. From germline, CDR1 is SEHNR and CDR2 FQNEAQ (reference sequence). The germline V and J ends were trimmed by 3 bases and 8 bases, with 14 bases remaining between them. The CDR3 spans 14 residues. Here the CDR3 reads CASSLLKWVDEQFF. As DNA, the CDR3 is TGTGCCAGCAGCTTGCTCAAGTGGGTCGATGAGCAGTTCTTC.

V is TRBV4-1 and J is TRBJ2-3; D is unclear. Germline CDR1 reads MGHRA; CDR2 reads YSYEKL. This CDR3 spans 14 amino acids. The V gene lost 4 bases and the J gene lost 0 bases, with 8 bases spanning the gap. The CDR3 sequence: CASSPLPSTDTQYF. For the CDR3, the DNA is TGCGCCAGCAGCCCCCTACCTAGCACAGATACGCAGTATTTT.

This clone turned up a few times. V usage is TRBV28 and J usage is TRBJ1-1; D remains ambiguous. Trimming stripped 3 bases from V and 0 bases from J, with 5 bases between. CDR3 length: 13 amino acids. CDR1 MDHEN and CDR2 SYDVKM come from the germline V gene. CDR3 sequence: CASSLTLNTEAFF. CDR3 nucleotide sequence: TGTGCCAGCAGTTTGACATTGAACACTGAAGCTTTCTTT.

J is TRBJ2-7 and V is TRBV6-5; TRBD2 aligns across 7 bases. V shed 6 bases, J shed 0 bases, and the junction held 8 bases outside the gene matches. There are 15 residues in the CDR3. Germline V lookup: CDR1 MNHEY, CDR2 SVGAGI. Here the CDR3 reads CASSSTSTSSYEQYF. The CDR3 DNA is TGTGCCAGCAGCTCGACTAGCACGAGCTCCTACGAGCAGTACTTC.

V gene TRBV5-1 combines with J gene TRBJ2-7; 7 nucleotides match TRBD1. The CDR3 has 14 residues. The trim removed 4 bases at V and 0 bases at J, leaving 4 bases unmatched. Germline V gives CDR1 SGHRS, CDR2 YFSETQ. CDR3 sequence (DNA): TGCGCCAGCAGCCCGGGACAGTCCTCCTACGAGCAGTACTTC. Translating gives CASSPGQSSYEQYF.